A selection of T cell receptor beta chains follows, all from one sample in a study of blood T cell repertoires in COVID-19. The assay was immunoSEQ multiplex PCR, and TCRdb's table has in-frame clones only and misses some. The table records roughly 290,000 clones, roughly 90% of them present only once. Material: peripheral blood. The receptors originated from a woman under 40 with COVID-19, enrolled during active disease. Each CDR3 is given with its conserved first and last residue. D genes are given only for firm matches. Not all rows give a size; the values are once, few, many and, for expanded clones, a class.

clone size,J gene,D gene,V gene,CDR3 DNA,CDR3 protein
NA,TRBJ1-5,NA,TRBV6-5,TGTGCCAGCATCGGCAGGGGTCGTTCCAATCAGCCCCAGCATTTT,CASIGRGRSNQPQHF
NA,TRBJ2-7,TRBD2,TRBV19,TGTGCCAGTAGTATTAGCGGGAGCTCCTACGAGCAGTACTTC,CASSISGSSYEQYF
NA,TRBJ2-1,TRBD2,TRBV27,TGTGCCAGCAGTTTTCTCACTAGCGGGCTCAACAATGAGCAGTTCTTC,CASSFLTSGLNNEQFF
NA,TRBJ2-1,TRBD2,TRBV9,TGTGCCAGCAGCGACGGACTAGCGGAGTACAATGAGCAGTTCTTC,CASSDGLAEYNEQFF
NA,TRBJ1-6,NA,TRBV18,TGTGCCAGCTCACCGGTTGGGGCGGGGAATTCACCCCTCCACTTT,CASSPVGAGNSPLHF
NA,TRBJ2-1,TRBD2,TRBV9,TGTGCCAGCAGCGTAGAGTATCCTAGCGGCTCCTACAATGAGCAGTTCTTC,CASSVEYPSGSYNEQFF
NA,TRBJ1-2,NA,TRBV13,TGTGCCAGCAGCATTGGGCGGACAAACTATGGCTACACCTTC,CASSIGRTNYGYTF
NA,TRBJ1-6,TRBD1,TRBV29-1,TGCAGCGTGGGTGGGGCAGGGGGTAATTCACCCCTCCACTTT,CSVGGAGGNSPLHF
NA,TRBJ2-1,NA,TRBV6-6,TGTGCCAGCACTTCAACTCTCACTGAGCAGTTCTTC,CASTSTLTEQFF
NA,TRBJ1-3,NA,TRBV2,TGTGCCAGCGGCTCCGGGACTGGAAACACCATATATTTT,CASGSGTGNTIYF
once,TRBJ1-2,TRBD1,TRBV4-2,TGTGCCAGCAGCCAAGATAGTGGTGACAGGGGTAATGGCTACACCTTC,CASSQDSGDRGNGYTF
NA,TRBJ2-7,NA,TRBV19,TGTGCCAGTAGTAGCTTCGGAACAGGGAACTACGAGCAGTACTTC,CASSSFGTGNYEQYF
NA,TRBJ1-2,NA,TRBV27,TGTGCCAGCAGTTTATCCGGCTATGGCTACACCTTC,CASSLSGYGYTF
few,TRBJ2-7,NA,TRBV19,TGTGCCAGTAGGTCGGCGCACAGCTCCTACGAGCAGTACTTC,CASRSAHSSYEQYF
NA,TRBJ1-1,TRBD1,TRBV3-1/TRBV3-2,TGTGCCAGCAGCCATGGACAGGGGGCTGAAGCTTTCTTT,CASSHGQGAEAFF
NA,TRBJ1-1,NA,TRBV27,TGTGCCAGCAGTACCTTTGGCGGGTCCGAAGCTTTCTTT,CASSTFGGSEAFF
NA,TRBJ2-1,TRBD2,TRBV28,TGTGCCAGCAGTCCACTGTCTCTAGCGGGAACAGACAATGAGCAGTTCTTC,CASSPLSLAGTDNEQFF
NA,TRBJ2-1,TRBD2,TRBV27,TGTGCCAGCAGTTTATGGGCACAGCGGGAAGGAGAGCAGTTCTTC,CASSLWAQREGEQFF
NA,TRBJ2-3,TRBD1,TRBV24-1,TGTGCCACCAGTGACCCGGACAGGATGGTAGATACGCAGTATTTT,CATSDPDRMVDTQYF
NA,TRBJ1-1,NA,TRBV6-5,TGTGCCAGCAGTCCCCTCGGGTTGGGTGCTTTCTTT,CASSPLGLGAFF
NA,TRBJ1-2,NA,TRBV12-3/TRBV12-4,TGTGCCAGCAGTTTGACCAGGGTCTATGGCTACACCTTC,CASSLTRVYGYTF
NA,TRBJ2-7,NA,TRBV4-1,TGCGCCAGCAGCCAATTCGGGACAAGGGTCTCCTACGAGCAGTACTTC,CASSQFGTRVSYEQYF
NA,TRBJ1-4,NA,TRBV19,TGTGCCAGTTCGACAGAGCAGGATGAAAAACTGTTTTTT,CASSTEQDEKLFF
NA,TRBJ2-7,TRBD1,TRBV29-1,TGCAGCGCCCGACAGGGAAGCTACGAGCAGTACTTC,CSARQGSYEQYF
NA,TRBJ1-2,NA,TRBV29-1,TGCAGCGTTGAGGTGCAGGGGTACGGCTACACCTTC,CSVEVQGYGYTF
NA,TRBJ1-2,NA,TRBV20-1,TGCAGTGCTAGTCAGGGGCCCTATGGCTACACCTTC,CSASQGPYGYTF
NA,TRBJ2-3,NA,TRBV6-4,TGTGCCAGCCGGAGCGGTGGCCTCACAGATACGCAGTATTTT,CASRSGGLTDTQYF
once,TRBJ2-3,TRBD1,TRBV5-1,TGCGCCAGCAGGGATTACAGGGGGCGCACAGATACGCAGTATTTT,CASRDYRGRTDTQYF
NA,TRBJ2-7,TRBD2,TRBV20-1,TGCAGTGCTAGTACTGGGACTAGCGGTTCTACCTACGAGCAGTACTTC,CSASTGTSGSTYEQYF
NA,TRBJ2-7,TRBD2,TRBV13,TGTGCCAGCAGCTACGGGACTACCGCGGGCGAGCAGTACTTC,CASSYGTTAGEQYF
NA,TRBJ2-5,TRBD2,TRBV9,TGTGCCAGCAGCGTAGAAACTAGCGGGGGGGGATCCCAGTACTTC,CASSVETSGGGSQYF
NA,TRBJ2-7,NA,TRBV5-4,TGTGCCAGCAGCCTCGACAGATACGAGCAGTACTTC,CASSLDRYEQYF
NA,TRBJ1-1,NA,TRBV12-3/TRBV12-4,TGTGCCAGCAGTTTATGGCTAGACACTGAAGCTTTCTTT,CASSLWLDTEAFF
NA,TRBJ2-2,TRBD2,TRBV9,TGTGCCAGCAGCGTAGACGGGAGGGGCACCGGGGAGCTGTTTTTT,CASSVDGRGTGELFF
once,TRBJ1-6,NA,TRBV19,TGTGCCAGTAGTCAGTCGAATAATTCACCCCTCCACTTT,CASSQSNNSPLHF
NA,TRBJ2-2,TRBD2,TRBV19,TGTGCCAGTAGTATTTTACTAGCGGGAGCAAGCGGGGAGCTGTTTTTT,CASSILLAGASGELFF
NA,TRBJ1-4,NA,TRBV7-9,TGTGCCAGCAGCTTAGCGGGGGGAGGAGAAAAACTGTTTTTT,CASSLAGGGEKLFF
few,TRBJ1-4,TRBD1,TRBV2,TGTGCCACCGGACAGGGAAAGGAAAAACTGTTTTTT,CATGQGKEKLFF
NA,TRBJ1-6,NA,TRBV27,TGTGCCAGCAGTTTTGGGCAGGTTTTTACCCTCCACTTT,CASSFGQVFTLHF
NA,TRBJ2-3,TRBD2,TRBV29-1,TGCAGCGGGTTGCCAGCGGGAGCCGAAGATACGCAGTATTTT,CSGLPAGAEDTQYF
NA,TRBJ2-7,TRBD1,TRBV13,TGTGCCAGCAGCTGTGACAGGGCGCTATTATGTTCCTACGAGCAGTGCTTC,CASSCDRALLCSYEQCF
NA,TRBJ2-7,NA,TRBV5-5,TGTGCCAGCAGCTTGATGCAGGCCCGATTCCACGAGCAGTACTTC,CASSLMQARFHEQYF
NA,TRBJ2-3,NA,TRBV13,TGTGCCAGCAGCCCGTACGGCGGAGCCGCCACAGATACGCAGTATTTT,CASSPYGGAATDTQYF
NA,TRBJ2-5,NA,TRBV6-5,TGTGCCAGCAGTCCCGGGACATTTGGGACCCAGTACTTC,CASSPGTFGTQYF
NA,TRBJ2-3,TRBD2,TRBV25-1,TGTGCCAGCAGCCCACTAGCGGGAGGTAGCACAGATACGCAGTATTTT,CASSPLAGGSTDTQYF
NA,TRBJ2-5,TRBD2,TRBV5-1,TGCGCCAGCAGCTTAGACGGGAGGGAGACCCAGTACTTC,CASSLDGRETQYF
NA,TRBJ1-4,TRBD1,TRBV5-4,TGTGCCAGCAGTCCGGACAGGGGGCATGAAAAACTGTTTTTT,CASSPDRGHEKLFF
NA,TRBJ1-1,NA,TRBV19,TGTGCCAGTAGCATGGCCGTGACAGCATTGAACACTGAAGCTTTCTTT,CASSMAVTALNTEAFF
NA,TRBJ2-3,NA,TRBV24-1,TGTGCCACCAGTGACCCCAGCGGAAGGAGCACAGATACGCAGTATTTT,CATSDPSGRSTDTQYF
few,TRBJ1-4,NA,TRBV7-9,TGTGCCAGCAGCTTAGCGGCAGGGGAAGAAAAACTGTTTTTT,CASSLAAGEEKLFF
once,TRBJ1-5,NA,TRBV2,TGTGCCAGCAGTGAAGCGGGGTGGCAGGGAGGGAGGCCCCAGCATTTT,CASSEAGWQGGRPQHF